Included here is one T cell receptor beta chain sequence, with context. Its antigen is as yet unknown. The sample originates from a study of cytomegalovirus exposure and HLA in healthy donors. In the PCR, 60 Vbeta and 13 Jbeta primers were used. The method was immunoSEQ multiplex PCR; TCRdb's version includes in-frame clones alone and lacks a portion of them. The table includes 100,000 to 150,000 clones, around 82% detected once. Study-wide results and limits: Common viral pathogens (according to a later analysis) appeared linked to several of the most significant clusters. Among donors in an Asian-associated ancestry cluster, a later analysis reportedly found fewer N-insertions than the approximately 670-donor mean. HLA allele associations emerged for about 16,000 TCR beta sequences in a later analysis, at 0.05 false discovery rate.

In nominal health when sampled, donors likely had unrecorded immune exposures nonetheless. The clonotype comes from a man aged 25-40 years in good health and CMV-seropositive. Sequences were obtained from PBMCs.

For the CDR3, the DNA is TGTGCCAGCTCACCACGGAGGGAAACTGAAGCTTTCTTT. Translation: CASSPRRETEAFF. The chain joins TRBV18 to TRBJ1-1; D not resolved. This CDR3 is 13 amino acids long. The V gene's germline CDR1 is KGHSH and CDR2 LQKENI. Trimming left V 1 base short and J 5 bases short, with 8 bases between.